This TCR beta chain was found in a study of vaccination and CD4 T cells after COVID-19. The study, taken as a whole, reports: Spike mono-reactivity was evident in 304 of the 307 vaccine-specific clones derived from convalescent patients.

This clonotype has just a few counts. Its antigen is undetermined. The Oncomine TCR Beta short-read assay was applied to DNA of cultured CD4+ T cells. TCRdb fed the PCR reads into MiXCR, producing one record per CDR3 protein. The table has more than 13,000 distinct CDR3 sequences, roughly 26% seen once. CDR3 length: 15 residues. Between the trimmed V and J ends, which lost 2 bases and 3 bases, there was a span of 10 bases. CDR1 is MNHEY, CDR2 SVGAGI, per germline. Sample treatment: approximately 11-day PBMC culture with coronavirus spike peptide pools or control peptides (ViraFEST assay). The sample here was CD4+ T cells from blood, cultured in vitro, taken after SARS-CoV-2 vaccination. The J gene is TRBJ2-2, the V gene TRBV6-5, with D possibly matching TRBD1 (5 bases). The sequence was obtained from a human donor who had recovered from COVID-19. CDR3: CASSYDRGDTGELFF. The CDR3 DNA follows: TGTGCCAGCAGTTACGACAGAGGCGACACCGGGGAGCTGTTTTTT.